These 7 T cell receptor beta chains came from one sample sequenced in a study of T-cell reconstitution after alpha-beta-depleted transplantation in children. Unique molecular identifiers were used to barcode this TCRbeta library. TCRdb reanalysed the PCR reads using MiXCR and keeps one entry per CDR3 protein. The data hold hundreds of thousands of distinct CDR3 sequences, with about 15% observed a single time. Sample: PBMCs, mostly from graft donor cells, taken 360 days after TCRalphabeta/CD19-depleted stem cell transplant. These receptor sequences come from a male patient aged 10 to 17 who had a stem cell transplant for acute lymphoblastic leukemia, so the T cells may come from the graft donor.

This clonotype occurred a few times. The rearrangement uses TRBV5-4 and TRBJ2-7, with TRBD1 as a possible D gene (6 bases). CDR3 length equals 14 residues. Trimming left V 2 bases short and J 1 base short, with 10 bases between. Germline lookup yields CDR1 SGHNT and CDR2 YYREEE (reference sequence). Written as DNA, the CDR3 is TGTGCCAGCAGCTTCTCGACAGGATCCTACGAGCAGTACTTC. It yields the protein CASSFSTGSYEQYF.

V usage is TRBV7-2 and J usage is TRBJ2-6; 11 bases agree with TRBD2. The CDR3 is made up of 17 amino acids. The V gene end was trimmed by 5 bases and the J gene end by 0 bases; junction bases not matched to a gene: 3. Germline CDR1 reads SGHTA; CDR2 reads FQGNSA. The CDR3 protein is CASSRLAGTSGANVLTF. CDR3 bases: TGTGCCAGCAGCAGACTAGCGGGGACCTCTGGGGCCAACGTCCTGACTTTC.

This clonotype appeared a few times. J is TRBJ2-7 and V is TRBV10-3; the match to TRBD2 covers 12 bases. Germline-derived CDR1 and CDR2 are ENHRY and SYGVKD. This CDR3 comprises 15 residues. Trimming at V came to 5 bases and at J to 4 bases, leaving 6 bases not matched to a gene. The CDR3 region is CAISTGGTSGYEQYF. The CDR3 nucleotides read TGTGCCATCAGTACAGGCGGGACTAGCGGGTACGAGCAGTACTTC.

V usage is TRBV4-1 and J usage is TRBJ2-7; 11 nucleotides match TRBD2. Trimming took 3 bases from V and 4 from J; bases not matched to a gene: 11. The CDR3 contains 17 residues. Per germline, CDR1 MGHRA and CDR2 YSYEKL. CDR3 bases: TGCGCCAGCAGCCACGCTGTTAGCGGGAGGGCGTTTTACGAGCAGTACTTC. As protein: CASSHAVSGRAFYEQYF.

V usage is TRBV2 and J usage is TRBJ2-1, with D possibly matching TRBD1 (5 bases). The CDR3 contains 11 residues. Trimming took 7 bases from V and 12 from J, leaving 13 bases between them. CDR1 and CDR2 (germline): SNHLY, FYNNEI. The CDR3 loop reads CASTLGRVQFF. The CDR3 DNA sequence: TGTGCCAGCACTTTGGGCAGGGTGCAGTTCTTC.

This clonotype was seen repeatedly, ten times or more. This chain links TRBV7-8 with TRBJ2-2; 13 bases map to TRBD2. The CDR3 extends over 20 amino acids. Germline V lookup: CDR1 SGHVS, CDR2 FQNEAQ. V trimming: 1 base; J trimming: 3 bases; junction bases outside the gene matches: 11. DNA of the CDR3: TGTGCCAGCAGCTTAGTCCCACTAGCGGGAGGGCCTTACGACACCGGGGAGCTGTTTTTT. Residues: CASSLVPLAGGPYDTGELFF.

The V call is TRBV7-8, the J call TRBJ1-5, with D tentatively TRBD1 (5 bases). V was shortened by 1 base and J by 4 bases, with 11 bases between the two germline ends. CDR1 and CDR2 (germline): SGHVS, FQNEAQ. The CDR3 runs 15 residues. This chain's CDR3 is CASSLDRTPNQPQHF. The CDR3 DNA follows: TGTGCCAGCAGCTTAGATAGGACACCTAATCAGCCCCAGCATTTT.